The sequence of this T cell receptor beta chain was determined in a study of T cell responses to AZD1222 COVID-19 vaccine listed by TCRdb under 2021. A note on the overall study: AZD1222 recipients given second doses at about 4 weeks or at about 12 weeks were pooled, since spike-specific TCR depth and breadth were not found to differ between the two schedules. TCR sequencing covered fewer than 250 trial participants: 207 given two doses of AZD1222 and approximately 26 given two doses of MenACWY control vaccine. Enrollment into the trials was organized by age into subgroups of 18-55, 56-69 and 70-plus years, and those subgroups contained roughly 150, 30 and 60 TCR-sequenced participants, respectively. Broader findings and caveats from the paper: Participants were mostly white British, with more females than males. The authors suggested clonal diversity may have been underestimated. The whole spike protein was spanned by vaccine-associated CD4 TCRs, and dominant responses were seen in regions 160-218 and 743-854. A significant rise in spike-specific TCR breadth and depth was observed after two AZD1222 doses relative to day 0 and relative to MenACWY recipients. The 56-69-year group was small, and its depth increase did not reach significance, likely because of low power. Nearly half of unique spike-specific TCRs reportedly recognized epitopes outside regions mutated in the B.1.351 and B.1.1.7 variants. Only a handful of AZD1222 recipients were SARS-CoV-2 seropositive at baseline, limiting conclusions about previously exposed vaccinees. Because no samples from the day 14 peak response were available, repertoires could be characterized only after the peak T cell response.

As for this clone: What antigen it recognizes has not been identified. Per-base quality was not reported, and no clone a single base away is much larger than it.

The CDR3 regions of human TCRbeta chains were analyzed by immunosequencing. Per the source publication's procedure: TCRs in the repertoires were matched against a reference library of SARS-CoV-2-specific TCRs that had been generated with the MIRA antigen-specificity platform. Breadth was defined as the fraction of unique TCRs that were SARS-CoV-2-associated. Depth was defined as the fraction of total T cells that were SARS-CoV-2-associated. Using the MIRA data, each spike-specific TCR was mapped to the spike region that the TCR reacts to and placed in a CD4 or CD8 class. Log10-transformed breadth and depth values were compared by one-way ANOVA with Sidak's multiple comparisons tests. TCRdb took this table from immuneACCESS and kept in-frame rearrangements with V and J called. Such tables lack part of the clones; where checked against another copy, unresolved V genes explain under half of the gap, and the rest is unexplained. V and J calls and clone size are given by that table; D and trimming were obtained from the DNA. The sample table holds approximately 150,000 clones, of which over 80% were seen once. The top ten hold under 2.5% of the sample.

The CDR3 has 15 amino acids, counting the end cysteine and phenylalanine. The read is trimmed to its CDR3 DNA, 45 bases read in frame from base 1. V was cut back by 2 bases and J by 1 base, leaving a gap of 11 bases between them. Per the germline V gene, SGHTA is the CDR1 and FQGNSA is the CDR2. The sample's time point label, decoded: baseline before first vaccination. Vaccinee samples came from UK trials COV001 and COV002, including a single-blind randomized controlled phase 2/3 trial of AZD1222 (ChAdOx1 nCoV-19) in healthy adults. For TCRbeta chain sequencing, PBMC samples from trial participants were taken at day 0 and at day 28 after the second dose.

The chain is encoded by TRBV7-2 joined to TRBJ2-5; too little of a D gene remains to name it. The TCR comes from an adult in good health. Sequenced material: peripheral blood, taken on day 0 of AZD1222 vaccination. The nucleotide sequence reads TGTGCCAGCAGCTTATCCCCCGGTCGCCAAGAGACCCAGTACTTC. It encodes CASSLSPGRQETQYF.